This TCR beta chain was recovered during a study of blood T cell repertoires in COVID-19. Study-wide context: Samples representing acute and convalescent COVID-19 were sourced from the United States, Italy and Spain. Sources were T cells, B-cell-depleted T cells, or PBMCs; the material itself was cDNA or gDNA.

CDR3 length: 15 residues. Trimming took 2 bases from V and 0 from J, leaving 9 bases between them. The V gene's germline CDR1 is SGDLS and CDR2 YYNGEE. Original data processing: The assay estimated nucleated cells by amplifying reference gene primers. The table came from immunoSEQ multiplex PCR; TCRdb's copy has only in-frame clones and leaves some out. The V and J calls and the clone size are those of that table, but D and trimming were determined from the DNA. The sample holds about 140,000 clones, approximately 82% seen once. The chain is built from TRBV9 and TRBJ1-3; maybe TRBD1 (5 bases). This clonotype was sampled from a man in his sixties who had recovered from COVID-19. Sequencing was performed on peripheral blood. The CDR3 DNA reads as TGTGCCAGCAGCGTGCAGGGAGGCTCTGGAAACACCATATATTTT. It is translated as CASSVQGGSGNTIYF.